This T cell receptor (beta chain) stems from a study of blood T cell repertoires in COVID-19. V was cut by 2 bases and J by 2 bases, with 6 bases left in between. CDR3 length: 13 residues. Those enrolled, adults aged roughly 18 to 95 years, came from about two dozen US areas. Sequencing used immunoSEQ multiplex PCR; TCRdb keeps in-frame clones, though not all of them. The repertoire consists of about 200,000 clones, with about 86% occurring once and the leading ten covering 3.5% to 4.5%. The TCR was taken from a woman in her thirties or forties with acute COVID-19. The sample comprised PBMCs or T cells enriched from blood (not recorded which). The chain joins TRBV12-3 or TRBV12-4 to TRBJ1-1; D remains ambiguous. The chain's CDR3 is CASSLRGNTEAFF. The CDR3 DNA reads as TGTGCCAGCAGTTTACGGGGTAACACTGAAGCTTTCTTT.